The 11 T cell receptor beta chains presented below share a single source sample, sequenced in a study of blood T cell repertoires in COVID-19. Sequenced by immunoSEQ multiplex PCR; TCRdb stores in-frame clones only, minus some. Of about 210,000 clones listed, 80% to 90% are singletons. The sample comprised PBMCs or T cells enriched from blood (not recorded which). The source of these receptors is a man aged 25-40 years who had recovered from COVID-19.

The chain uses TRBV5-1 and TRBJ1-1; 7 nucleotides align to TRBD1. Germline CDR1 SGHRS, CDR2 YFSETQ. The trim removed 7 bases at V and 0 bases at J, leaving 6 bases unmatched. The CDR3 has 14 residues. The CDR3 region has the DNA TGCGCCAGCTTCCCCACAGGGGTGAACACTGAAGCTTTCTTT. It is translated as CASFPTGVNTEAFF. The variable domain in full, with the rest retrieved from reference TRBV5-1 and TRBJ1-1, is KAGVTQTPRYLIKTRGQQVTLSCSPISGHRSVSWYQQTPGQGLQFLFEYFSETQRNKGNFPGRFSGRQFSNSRSEMNVSTLELGDSALYLCASFPTGVNTEAFFGQGTRLTVV.

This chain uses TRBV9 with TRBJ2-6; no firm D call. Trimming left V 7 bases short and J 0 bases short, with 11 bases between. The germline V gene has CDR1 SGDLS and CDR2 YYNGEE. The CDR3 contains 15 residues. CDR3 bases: TGTGCCAGCGGCAAGTGGCTCTCTGGGGCCAACGTCCTGACTTTC. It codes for CASGKWLSGANVLTF.

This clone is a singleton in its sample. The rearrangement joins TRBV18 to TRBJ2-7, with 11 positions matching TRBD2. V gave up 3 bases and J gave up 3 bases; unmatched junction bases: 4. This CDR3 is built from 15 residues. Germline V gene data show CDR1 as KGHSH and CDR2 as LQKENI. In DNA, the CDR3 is TGTGCCAGCTCACCCACTAGCGGGAGTAACTACGAGCAGTACTTC. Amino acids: CASSPTSGSNYEQYF.

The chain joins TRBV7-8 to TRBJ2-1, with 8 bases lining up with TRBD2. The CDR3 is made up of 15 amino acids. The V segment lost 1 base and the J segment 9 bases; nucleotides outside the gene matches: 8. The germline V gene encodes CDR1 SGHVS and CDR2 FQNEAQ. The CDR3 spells CASSLEETSAAEQFF. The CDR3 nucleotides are TGTGCCAGCAGCTTAGAGGAGACTAGCGCCGCTGAGCAGTTCTTC.

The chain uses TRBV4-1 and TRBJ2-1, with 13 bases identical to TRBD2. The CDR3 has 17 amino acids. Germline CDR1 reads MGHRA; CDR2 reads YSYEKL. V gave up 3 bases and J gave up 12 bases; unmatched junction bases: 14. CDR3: CASSQNPGLAGWLGQFF. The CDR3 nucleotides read TGCGCCAGCAGCCAGAACCCGGGACTAGCGGGATGGTTGGGGCAGTTCTTC.

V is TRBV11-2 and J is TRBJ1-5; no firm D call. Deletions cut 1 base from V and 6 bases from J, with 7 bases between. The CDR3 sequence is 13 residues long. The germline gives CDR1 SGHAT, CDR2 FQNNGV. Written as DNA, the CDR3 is TGTGCCAGCAGCTTAGGAGGATTTCAGCCCCAGCATTTT. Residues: CASSLGGFQPQHF.

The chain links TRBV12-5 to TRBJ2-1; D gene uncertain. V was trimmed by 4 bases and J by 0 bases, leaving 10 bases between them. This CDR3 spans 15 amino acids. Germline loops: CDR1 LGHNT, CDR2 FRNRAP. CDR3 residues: CASGSRPGSYNEQFF. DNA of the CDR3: TGTGCTAGTGGTTCGCGTCCCGGCTCCTACAATGAGCAGTTCTTC.

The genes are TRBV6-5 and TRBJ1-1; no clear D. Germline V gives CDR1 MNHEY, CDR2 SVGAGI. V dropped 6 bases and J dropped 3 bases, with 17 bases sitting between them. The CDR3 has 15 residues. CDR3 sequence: CASSRFAAADTEAFF. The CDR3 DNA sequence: TGTGCCAGCAGCCGCTTTGCCGCAGCGGACACTGAAGCTTTCTTT.

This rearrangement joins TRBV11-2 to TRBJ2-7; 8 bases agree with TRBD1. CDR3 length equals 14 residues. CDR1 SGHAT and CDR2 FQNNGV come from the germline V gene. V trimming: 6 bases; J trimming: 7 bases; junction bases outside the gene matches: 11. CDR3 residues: CASSSNRGLLEQYF. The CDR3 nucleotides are TGTGCCAGCAGTTCGAACAGGGGGTTGTTGGAGCAGTACTTC.

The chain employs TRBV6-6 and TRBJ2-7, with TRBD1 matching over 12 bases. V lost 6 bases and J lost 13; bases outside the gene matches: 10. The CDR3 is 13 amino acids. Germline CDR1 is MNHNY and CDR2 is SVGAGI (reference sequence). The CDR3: CASRTTGTGGEYF. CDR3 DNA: TGTGCCAGCAGGACCACCGGGACAGGGGGCGAATACTTC.

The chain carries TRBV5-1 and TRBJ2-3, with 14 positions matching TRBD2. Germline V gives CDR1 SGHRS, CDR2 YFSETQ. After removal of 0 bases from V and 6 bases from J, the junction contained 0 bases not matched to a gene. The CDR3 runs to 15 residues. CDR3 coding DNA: TGCGCCAGCAGCTTGGGGACTAGCGGGAGGGATACGCAGTATTTT. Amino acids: CASSLGTSGRDTQYF.